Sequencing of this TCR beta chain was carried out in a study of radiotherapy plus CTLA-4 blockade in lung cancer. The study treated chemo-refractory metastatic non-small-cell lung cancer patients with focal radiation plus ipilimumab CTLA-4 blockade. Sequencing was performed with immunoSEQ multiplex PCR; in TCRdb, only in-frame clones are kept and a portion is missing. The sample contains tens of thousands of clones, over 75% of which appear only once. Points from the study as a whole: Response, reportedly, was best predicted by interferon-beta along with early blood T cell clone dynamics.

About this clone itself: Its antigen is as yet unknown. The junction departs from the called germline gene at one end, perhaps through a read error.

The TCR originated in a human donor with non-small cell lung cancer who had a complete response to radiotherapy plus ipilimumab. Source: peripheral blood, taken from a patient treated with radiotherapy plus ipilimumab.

The CDR3 loop reads CASSPGQGYNQPRHF. The CDR3 coding sequence is TGTGCCAGCAGCCCGGGACAGGGCTACAATCAGCCCCGGCATTTT. The chain joins TRBV5-6 to TRBJ1-5, with 9 nucleotides matching TRBD1. This CDR3 has 15 residues. Germline V lookup: CDR1 SGHDT, CDR2 YYEEEE.